The entry that follows covers one T cell receptor (beta chain) sequence. Its antigen is not identified. The sample comes from a study of T cells in Graves' hyperthyroidism and ophthalmopathy. Whole-study results and caveats: Researchers found most expanded thyroid clonotypes above 0.001 in blood as well.

TCR beta CDR3 sequences were amplified from RNA transcripts. When the TCR CDR3 underwent first-round RT-PCR, the HTBI primer set was used. MiXCR was run by TCRdb on the multiplex PCR reads, yielding one entry per CDR3 protein. This table holds about 300,000 distinct CDR3 sequences, roughly 20% found once. The TCR comes from a man aged 45-65 years with Graves' ophthalmopathy. The sample comprised blood.

The CDR3 nucleotides are TGTGCCAGCAGCCCCATGCCCAAAACCGGGGAGCTGTTTTTT. The encoded protein is CASSPMPKTGELFF. This sequence joins TRBV7-3 and TRBJ2-2; D remains ambiguous. CDR1 SGHTA and CDR2 FQGTGA come from the germline V gene. With 5 bases removed from V and 5 bases from J, the gap between germline ends came to 12 bases. The length of the CDR3 is 14 residues.